This T cell receptor (beta chain) appears in the sequencing data of a study of cytomegalovirus exposure and HLA in healthy donors. Whole-study findings and limits: There were some public TCRs occurring in many donors, but most TCR sequences were rare. The classifier reportedly diagnosed cytomegalovirus status with high specificity and sensitivity. In vitro assays verified that three CMV-associated chains recognized CMV antigens specifically.

While the first cohort had some 700 subjects, the donors belonged to the separate validation cohort of roughly 130 subjects. The data were produced by immunoSEQ multiplex PCR, yet TCRdb's version contains in-frame clones alone and is incomplete. The table shows over 150,000 clones, with approximately 81% occurring only once. In the case of this clone: The antigen is not known.

The TCR sequence derives from a man between 18 and 29 years old in good health and CMV-seropositive. Sequencing input: PBMCs.

Here the CDR3 DNA reads TGTGCCAGCAGTTTACAGGGCCCAAACAATGAGCAGTTCTTC. It encodes CASSLQGPNNEQFF. The chain links TRBV27 to TRBJ2-1; tentatively, D is TRBD1 (5 bases). Per germline, CDR1 MNHEY and CDR2 SMNVEV (reference sequence). The length of the CDR3 is 14 residues. The ends were cut back, 2 bases at V and 5 bases at J, with 10 bases in the middle.